Following are 25 T cell receptor beta chains from one sample sequenced in a study of blood T cell repertoires in COVID-19. Profiling relied on immunoSEQ multiplex PCR, and the TCRdb table lists in-frame clones only, not all of them. This sample has roughly 200,000 clones, with around nine tenths found just once. Sequenced sample: peripheral blood. The receptor source for this set is a man in his forties or fifties with active or convalescent COVID-19.

The chain joins TRBV7-2 to TRBJ2-5; 8 bases align to TRBD1. There are 13 residues in the CDR3. Trimming at V came to 8 bases and at J to 5 bases, leaving 7 bases not matched to a gene. CDR1 SGHTA and CDR2 FQGNSA come from the germline V gene. The CDR3 sequence is CASGGQGWETQYF. In DNA form, the CDR3 reads TGTGCCAGCGGAGGACAGGGCTGGGAGACCCAGTACTTC.

The V call is TRBV28, the J call TRBJ2-7, with 7 bases that match TRBD1. J was trimmed by 7 bases and V by 5 bases; bases with no gene match: 8. CDR1 MDHEN and CDR2 SYDVKM come from the germline V gene. The CDR3 is made up of 13 amino acids. The CDR3 is CASSVRDSPEQYF. The CDR3 DNA sequence: TGTGCCAGCAGTGTCCGGGACAGTCCTGAGCAGTACTTC.

The chain carries TRBV27 and TRBJ2-1, with 11 bases lining up with TRBD2. This CDR3 is built from 16 residues. Germline lookup yields CDR1 MNHEY and CDR2 SMNVEV (reference sequence). The junction had 2 bases not matched to a gene; V was cut back by 1 base and J by 3 bases. The CDR3 here is CASSLLGTSGYNEQFF. The CDR3 DNA sequence: TGTGCCAGCAGTTTATTGGGGACTAGCGGCTACAATGAGCAGTTCTTC.

The chain recombines TRBV4-1 with TRBJ1-6; D possibly corresponds to TRBD1 (6 bases). The V and J ends lost 0 bases and 10 bases respectively, with 13 bases between them. Germline V lookup: CDR1 MGHRA, CDR2 YSYEKL. The CDR3 loop spans 15 amino acids. The CDR3 nucleotides read TGCGCCAGCAGCCAAGATGGCAGGGGTGGGTCACCCCTCCACTTT. This encodes CASSQDGRGGSPLHF.

This chain connects TRBV12-5 to TRBJ2-5; 13 bases are shared with TRBD2. Germline trimming cut 0 bases from V and 5 bases from J; bases unmatched to any gene: 6. The V gene's germline CDR1 is LGHNT and CDR2 FRNRAP. CDR3 size: 17 residues. The CDR3 DNA sequence: TGTGCTAGTGGTTTGGTACAACTAGCGGGGGGGCCGGAGACCCAGTACTTC. Its protein product is CASGLVQLAGGPETQYF.

The DNA of the CDR3 is TGCAGCGGATCACAGGGAGTCACTGAAGCTTTCTTT. Translating gives CSGSQGVTEAFF. The chain combines TRBV29-1 with TRBJ1-1; TRBD1 is a possible D gene (6 bases). V lost 7 bases and J lost 4, with 13 bases in between. Germline CDR1 and CDR2: SQVTM and ANQGSEA. This CDR3 is built from 12 residues.

The V call is TRBV19, the J call TRBJ2-7, with unresolved D. The CDR3 contains 14 residues. V lost 3 bases, J lost 0 bases, and 9 bases lay in between. Germline loops: CDR1 LNHDA, CDR2 SQIVND (reference sequence). The DNA for the CDR3 is TGTGCCAGTAGTATTCAGGCCAGCTCCTACGAGCAGTACTTC. Translated: CASSIQASSYEQYF.

This clone appeared a single time. The chain employs TRBV25-1 and TRBJ1-6; D might be TRBD1 (6 bases). Germline CDR1 is MGHDK and CDR2 is SYGVNS. CDR3 length equals 15 residues. With 1 base removed from V and 9 bases from J, the gap between germline ends came to 13 bases. CDR3 sequence: CASSESGVLSSPLHF. CDR3 bases: TGTGCCAGCAGTGAATCAGGGGTGTTATCTTCACCCCTCCACTTT. Full variable domain (remainder filled in from reference TRBV25-1 and TRBJ1-6): EADIYQTPRYLVIGTGKKITLECSQTMGHDKMYWYQQDPGMELHLIHYSYGVNSTEKGDLSSESTVSRIRTEHFPLTLESARPSHTSQYLCASSESGVLSSPLHFGNGTRLTVT.

This chain joins TRBV6-5 and TRBJ1-2, with 8 bases lining up with TRBD1. J gave up 5 bases and V 8 bases, and 10 bases lay outside the gene matches. The CDR3 has 14 residues. CDR1 and CDR2 (germline): MNHEY, SVGAGI. As DNA, the CDR3 is TGTGCCAGCGGATACGGACAGGGTGGATATGGCTACACCTTC. Encoded protein: CASGYGQGGYGYTF.

This chain links TRBV19 with TRBJ1-1, with D tentatively TRBD1 (5 bases). There are 15 residues in the CDR3. The germline gives CDR1 LNHDA, CDR2 SQIVND (reference sequence). With 3 bases removed from V and 5 bases from J, the gap between germline ends came to 16 bases. The CDR3: CASSMTWGVVTEAFF. CDR3 DNA: TGTGCCAGTAGTATGACGTGGGGGGTGGTAACTGAAGCTTTCTTT.

The chain carries TRBV7-8 and TRBJ2-3, with a tentative D call TRBD1 (5 bases). The V and J ends lost 1 base and 4 bases respectively, with 9 bases between them. The germline gives CDR1 SGHVS, CDR2 FQNEAQ. The CDR3 sequence is 14 residues long. The CDR3, as DNA: TGTGCCAGCAGCTTAGACAGGTTCGCAGATACGCAGTATTTT. Protein product: CASSLDRFADTQYF.

The V call is TRBV19, the J call TRBJ1-5; TRBD1 is a possible D gene (5 bases). The germline V gene has CDR1 LNHDA and CDR2 SQIVND (reference sequence). The V end lost 7 bases, the J end lost 0 bases, and 10 bases lay between the germline ends. CDR3 size: 14 residues. The CDR3 here is CASTGRHSNQPQHF. The CDR3 coding sequence is TGTGCCAGTACAGGGCGACATAGCAATCAGCCCCAGCATTTT.

The rearrangement links TRBV7-2 to TRBJ2-7; 11 bases line up with TRBD2. This CDR3 has 15 amino acids. V was pared by 5 bases and J by 6 bases, with 9 bases of the junction left unmatched. Germline lookup yields CDR1 SGHTA and CDR2 FQGNSA. The CDR3 DNA reads as TGTGCCAGCAGCCCCGAACTAGCGGGGGCCGTCGAGCAGTACTTC. Translating gives CASSPELAGAVEQYF.

This clone was seen only once. The chain employs TRBV7-9 and TRBJ1-1, with 8 bases fitting TRBD1. This CDR3 is 14 amino acids long. Trimming at V came to 5 bases and at J to 7 bases, leaving 9 bases not matched to a gene. The germline V gene has CDR1 SEHNR and CDR2 FQNEAQ (reference sequence). CDR3 loop: CASSPRDRLFEAFF. The CDR3 nucleotides read TGTGCCAGCAGCCCGCGGGACAGGCTTTTTGAAGCTTTCTTT. The entire variable domain, with the rest obtained from reference TRBV7-9 and TRBJ1-1, is as follows: DTGVSQNPRHKITKRGQNVTFRCDPISEHNRLYWYRQTLGQGPEFLTYFQNEAQLEKSRLLSDRFSAERPKGSFSTLEIQRTEQGDSAMYLCASSPRDRLFEAFFGQGTRLTVV.

The chain couples TRBV12-3 or TRBV12-4 to TRBJ2-5, with TRBD1 matching over 7 bases. The CDR3 loop spans 13 amino acids. V was pared by 5 bases and J by 3 bases, with 3 bases of the junction left unmatched. CDR3 nucleotides: TGTGCCAGCAGTACCGGGACAGAAGAGACCCAGTACTTC. Its protein is CASSTGTEETQYF.

The count of this clone is one. The genes are TRBV20-1 and TRBJ2-2; 9 nucleotides match TRBD2. Germline V gene data show CDR1 as DFQATT and CDR2 as SNEGSKA (reference sequence). The CDR3 contains 14 residues. The junction had 3 bases not matched to a gene; V was cut back by 3 bases and J by 4 bases. The CDR3 nucleotides read TGCAGTGCTAGTGCGGGGGGGCGCACCGGGGAGCTGTTTTTT. This encodes CSASAGGRTGELFF.

The rearrangement uses TRBV18 and TRBJ2-7; possibly TRBD2 for D (5 bases). Looked up from germline, CDR1 is KGHSH and CDR2 is LQKENI. This CDR3 comprises 18 residues. The V end lost 0 bases, the J end lost 0 bases, and 18 bases lay between the germline ends. The CDR3 DNA is TGTGCCAGCTCACCACCGACCCCGCCTACGGGAAGCTCCTACGAGCAGTACTTC. Residues: CASSPPTPPTGSSYEQYF.

The V gene is TRBV13, the J gene TRBJ2-4, with D possibly matching TRBD1 (5 bases). V dropped 6 bases and J dropped 8 bases, with 14 bases sitting between them. The germline V gene has CDR1 PRHDT and CDR2 FYEKMQ (reference sequence). This CDR3 is built from 13 residues. As DNA, the CDR3 is TGTGCCAGCAGTGGCAGGGCACTGGACATTCAGTACTTC. Translating it yields CASSGRALDIQYF.

This sequence joins TRBV7-6 and TRBJ2-7; D is possibly TRBD1 (6 bases). The CDR3 length is 12 residues. Germline V gene lookup returns CDR1 SGHVS and CDR2 FNYEAQ. Trimming pared 4 bases from V and 6 bases from J, leaving 10 bases between. The CDR3 sequence is CASSSRDTEQYF. CDR3 DNA sequence: TGTGCCAGCAGCTCCCGGGACACCGAGCAGTACTTC.

V and J are TRBV21-1 and TRBJ1-4; the table calls TRBD1, which could not be checked here. TRBV21-1 constitutes a pseudogene. This CDR3 comprises 18 residues. DNA of the CDR3: TGTGCCAGCAGCAAAGTACAGGGAACCCTCCCGAATGGGGGCAAACTGTTTTTT. Protein sequence: CASSKVQGTLPNGGKLFF.

The chain uses TRBV7-3 and TRBJ1-2; 8 bases map to TRBD1. Trimming at V came to 4 bases and at J to 4 bases, leaving 2 bases not matched to a gene. The germline CDR1 and CDR2 sequences are SGHTA and FQGTGA. The length of the CDR3 is 13 residues. CDR3 amino acids: CASSYDRGYGYTF. In DNA, the CDR3 is TGTGCCAGCAGCTACGACAGGGGCTATGGCTACACCTTC.

The chain links TRBV29-1 to TRBJ2-5, with 7 bases matching TRBD1. This CDR3 region has 13 residues. Germline-derived CDR1 and CDR2 are SQVTM and ANQGSEA. V shed 6 bases and J 1 base; nucleotides not matched to a gene: 5. CDR3 in amino acids: CSVVGTAQETQYF. Here the CDR3 DNA reads TGCAGCGTCGTTGGGACAGCCCAAGAGACCCAGTACTTC.

The chain employs TRBV2 and TRBJ2-3; 7 bases align to TRBD1. The germline V gene has CDR1 SNHLY and CDR2 FYNNEI. J lost 2 bases, V lost 6 bases, and 8 bases had no gene match. The CDR3 has 15 amino acids. The CDR3 coding sequence is TGTGCCAGCAGACCCTGGGGACAGAACACAGATACGCAGTATTTT. Residues: CASRPWGQNTDTQYF.

For this clone: At one end the junction does not follow the germline gene, possibly because of a read error. This chain links TRBV7-2 with TRBJ2-7; 9 bases match TRBD2. Germline-derived CDR1 and CDR2 are SGHTA and FQGNSA. The CDR3 runs to 15 residues. CDR3 nucleotides: TGTGCCAGCAGCTTGACTAGCGGCCTTACCTACGGGCAGTACTTC. Translation: CASSLTSGLTYGQYF.

The chain uses TRBV19 and TRBJ1-6; possibly TRBD1 for D (5 bases). Per germline, CDR1 LNHDA and CDR2 SQIVND (reference sequence). V was shortened by 3 bases and J by 8 bases, with 8 bases between the two germline ends. The CDR3 runs to 13 residues. The CDR3, as DNA: TGTGCCAGTAGTATCAGGGAGGATTCACCCCTCCACTTT. Amino acid sequence: CASSIREDSPLHF.